A single sample is the source of the 18 T cell receptor beta chains below, sequenced in a study of PD-L1 blockade in urothelial cancer (dated by TCRdb to the late 2010s). The time point label here, explained by the study, means: pretreatment peripheral blood. To prepare the library, the immunoSEQ multiplex PCR assay was applied. What TCRdb holds here is the immuneACCESS table cut down to in-frame rearrangements. Part of the clones is not present; checked against another copy, under half of the missing clones reflect an unresolved V gene, and the others are unexplained. The sample data list more than 55,000 clones, and 81% of these were observed just once. Around 5.4% of the sample is held by the ten biggest clonotypes. Sequences were derived from PBMCs, sampled around atezolizumab (anti-PD-L1) treatment. These TCRs come from a man between 65 and 80 years old with urothelial cancer.

The chain couples TRBV7-2 to TRBJ2-7; D gene uncertain. Germline-derived CDR1 and CDR2 are SGHTA and FQGNSA. The length of the CDR3 is 13 residues. Trimming cost V 1 base and J 3 bases, with 7 bases left between them. The CDR3: CASSLGVDYEQYF. As DNA, the CDR3 is TGTGCCAGCAGCTTAGGCGTCGACTACGAGCAGTACTTC.

By proportion, this clone is medium-sized. The chain joins TRBV27 to TRBJ2-5, with 7 bases that match TRBD2. The germline gives CDR1 MNHEY, CDR2 SMNVEV (reference sequence). V shed 2 bases, J shed 5 bases, and the junction held 8 bases outside the gene matches. This CDR3 is built from 15 residues. The CDR3: CASSLVAGDSETQYF. For the CDR3, the DNA is TGTGCCAGCAGTTTAGTGGCGGGAGACAGCGAGACCCAGTACTTC.

The chain carries TRBV7-9 and TRBJ2-3; TRBD2 agrees at 11 bases. The CDR3 extends over 15 amino acids. V lost 5 bases, J lost 6 bases, and 7 bases stayed unmatched. Germline-derived CDR1 and CDR2 are SEHNR and FQNEAQ (reference sequence). The CDR3 spells CASSQTSSGRDTQYF. The CDR3 region has the DNA TGTGCCAGCAGCCAGACGTCTAGCGGGAGGGATACGCAGTATTTT.

The chain has TRBV29-1 and TRBJ1-2, with 10 nucleotides matching TRBD1. J was trimmed by 7 bases and V by 4 bases; bases with no gene match: 3. From germline, CDR1 is SQVTM and CDR2 ANQGSEA. The CDR3 contains 12 residues. The CDR3 loop reads CSVVGTGAGYTF. CDR3 sequence (DNA): TGCAGCGTTGTGGGGACAGGGGCTGGCTACACCTTC.

The chain joins TRBV5-4 to TRBJ2-2, with 12 bases identical to TRBD1. CDR1 and CDR2 from the germline V gene are SGHNT and YYREEE (reference sequence). This CDR3 has 17 residues. Trimming cost V 3 bases and J 0 bases; bases outside gene matches: 3. As DNA, the CDR3 is TGTGCCAGCAGCTGGGGACAGGGGGCGTCGAACACCGGGGAGCTGTTTTTT. It specifies CASSWGQGASNTGELFF.

This clone showed up just once. V and J are TRBV29-1 and TRBJ2-1; D ambiguous. CDR3 length: 11 amino acids. The V end lost 4 bases, the J end lost 3 bases, and 4 bases lay between the germline ends. The germline gives CDR1 SQVTM, CDR2 ANQGSEA. This chain's CDR3 is CSVVFYNEQFF. CDR3 nucleotide sequence: TGCAGCGTTGTCTTCTACAATGAGCAGTTCTTC.

This rearrangement joins TRBV6-1 to TRBJ2-7; no firm D call. V dropped 8 bases and J dropped 0 bases, with 11 bases sitting between them. This CDR3 contains 13 residues. The germline V gene has CDR1 MNHNS and CDR2 SASEGT. The CDR3 nucleotides are TGTGCCAGCCAATTACAGAGCTCCTACGAGCAGTACTTC. Its translation is CASQLQSSYEQYF.

The chain uses TRBV5-1 and TRBJ2-2, with D maybe TRBD1 (6 bases). The CDR3 loop spans 16 amino acids. The germline gives CDR1 SGHRS, CDR2 YFSETQ. Trimming shortened V by 0 bases and J by 7 bases, and 16 bases separated the two germline ends. Written as DNA, the CDR3 is TGCGCCAGCAGCTTGGATTCCAGGGGAGTTGGCGGGGAGCTGTTTTTT. Translated, it gives CASSLDSRGVGGELFF.

The chain links TRBV6-5 to TRBJ2-7, with a possible D match to TRBD2 (6 bases). Germline CDR1 reads MNHEY; CDR2 reads SVGAGI. The CDR3 is made up of 14 amino acids. V lost 1 base to trimming and J lost 5 bases, with 12 bases between them. This chain's CDR3 is CASSYLAGRNEQYF. The CDR3 DNA sequence: TGTGCCAGCAGTTACTTGGCGGGAAGAAACGAGCAGTACTTC.

There are a few counts of this clone. In DNA, the CDR3 is TGTGCCAGCAGCCTAGCCCCTACCACCCCCTACGAGCAGTACTTC. It translates to CASSLAPTTPYEQYF. The chain uses TRBV9 and TRBJ2-7; D perhaps matches TRBD2 (5 bases). Germline lookup yields CDR1 SGDLS and CDR2 YYNGEE. This CDR3 region has 15 residues. Trimming removed 4 bases from V and 2 bases from J, with 16 bases in between. The full variable domain, its missing parts supplied by reference TRBV9 and TRBJ2-7, is DSGVTQTPKHLITATGQRVTLRCSPRSGDLSVYWYQQSLDQGLQFLIQYYNGEERAKGNILERFSAQQFPDLHSELNLSSLELGDSALYFCASSLAPTTPYEQYFGPGTRLTVT.

The chain couples TRBV4-2 to TRBJ2-7, with D possibly TRBD2 on 6 matching bases. The V gene lost 3 bases and the J gene lost 2 bases, with 17 bases spanning the gap. The germline CDR1 and CDR2 sequences are LGHNA and YNFKEQ. This CDR3 has 16 residues. Here the CDR3 reads CASSQGDSGTPYEQYF. Here the CDR3 DNA reads TGTGCCAGCAGCCAGGGGGATAGCGGAACCCCCTACGAGCAGTACTTC.

This sequence joins TRBV11-2 and TRBJ2-6; no firm D call. CDR1 is SGHAT, CDR2 FQNNGV, per germline. V lost 4 bases and J lost 11, with 15 bases in between. This CDR3 contains 14 residues. In DNA, the CDR3 is TGTGCCAGCAGCTCACGACTCGGTGGTGACGTCCTGACTTTC. It specifies CASSSRLGGDVLTF.

This CDR3 is CASSLEGQGWGTEAFF. The CDR3 coding sequence is TGTGCCAGCAGCTTGGAGGGACAGGGTTGGGGCACTGAAGCTTTCTTT. This chain connects TRBV5-4 to TRBJ1-1, with TRBD1 identical over 9 bases. Trimming at V came to 0 bases and at J to 4 bases, leaving 7 bases not matched to a gene. This CDR3 contains 16 residues. Germline V gives CDR1 SGHNT, CDR2 YYREEE (reference sequence).

This clone was counted only a few times. The V gene is TRBV4-3, the J gene TRBJ1-3; D gene unclear. Germline CDR1 LGHNA, CDR2 YSLEER. This CDR3 has 15 amino acids. Between the trimmed V and J ends, which lost 4 bases and 1 base, there was a span of 11 bases. CDR3 loop: CASSPNLRSGNTIYF. DNA for the CDR3: TGCGCCAGCAGCCCAAATTTGAGGTCTGGAAACACCATATATTTT.

The V gene is TRBV19, the J gene TRBJ1-5; 9 bases align to TRBD1. Germline CDR1 and CDR2: LNHDA and SQIVND (reference sequence). J was trimmed by 7 bases and V by 3 bases; bases with no gene match: 1. The CDR3 is 13 amino acids. The CDR3 nucleotides are TGTGCCAGTAGTATGGACAGGGGACAGCCCCAGCATTTT. Its protein product is CASSMDRGQPQHF.

CDR3 region: CASSTTSGGDFNEQFF. In DNA, the CDR3 is TGTGCCAGCAGCACGACTAGCGGGGGGGATTTTAATGAGCAGTTCTTC. The chain joins TRBV5-4 to TRBJ2-1; 14 bases are a match to TRBD2. The V segment lost 4 bases and the J segment 7 bases; nucleotides outside the gene matches: 7. CDR3 size: 16 residues. The germline V gene encodes CDR1 SGHNT and CDR2 YYREEE (reference sequence).

The chain recombines TRBV7-9 with TRBJ1-1, with TRBD1 matching 11 bases. The CDR3 runs 17 residues. The germline V gene encodes CDR1 SEHNR and CDR2 FQNEAQ (reference sequence). V lost 5 bases and J lost 7; bases outside the gene matches: 15. This CDR3 reads CASSPSTWDRGIGEAFF. The CDR3 region has the DNA TGTGCCAGCAGCCCGAGTACTTGGGACAGGGGGATCGGTGAAGCTTTCTTT.

The chain carries TRBV7-8 and TRBJ1-5; D uncertain. Germline CDR1 reads SGHVS; CDR2 reads FQNEAQ. With 1 base removed from V and 7 bases from J, the gap between germline ends came to 8 bases. The CDR3 is made up of 13 amino acids. CDR3 coding DNA: TGTGCCAGCAGCTTAGTTTACGGGCAGCCCCAGCATTTT. Its protein product is CASSLVYGQPQHF.